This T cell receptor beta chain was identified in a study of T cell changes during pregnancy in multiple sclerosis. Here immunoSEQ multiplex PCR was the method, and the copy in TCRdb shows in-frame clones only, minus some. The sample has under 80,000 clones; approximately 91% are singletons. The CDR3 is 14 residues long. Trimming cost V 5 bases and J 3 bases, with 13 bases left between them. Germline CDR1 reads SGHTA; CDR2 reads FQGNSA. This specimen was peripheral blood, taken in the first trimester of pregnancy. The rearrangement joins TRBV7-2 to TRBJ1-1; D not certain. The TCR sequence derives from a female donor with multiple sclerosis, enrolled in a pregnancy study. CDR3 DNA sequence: TGTGCCAGCAGCCCCAGACTCCCCGACACTGAAGCTTTCTTT. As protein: CASSPRLPDTEAFF.